The clone carrying this T cell receptor beta chain was seen only a few times. Its antigen is as yet unknown. As it was prepared, the TCRbeta library received unique molecular identifiers. Via MiXCR, TCRdb re-called the PCR reads, giving one row per CDR3 protein. The sample lists about 300,000 distinct CDR3 sequences; 7.5% to 9% were seen once. CDR3 length equals 18 residues. Looked up from germline, CDR1 is SGHKS and CDR2 is YYEKEE (reference sequence). V lost 1 base, J lost 0 bases, and 14 bases lay in between. The data belong to a study of T-cell reconstitution after alpha-beta-depleted transplantation in children. Notes on the study in general: Expanded graft clones, several hundred of them, were reportedly the source of alpha-beta T cells about two months after transplant. Newly produced T cells mostly provided counts and TCRbeta diversity after one year, as hyperexpanded clones declined.

The chain employs TRBV5-5 and TRBJ1-6; unclear D gene. The origin of this receptor is a female patient aged 2-15 years who had a stem cell transplant for Fanconi anemia, so the T cells may come from the graft donor. The sequencing here drew on peripheral blood, taken 360 days after TCRalphabeta/CD19-depleted stem cell transplant. The CDR3 region is CASSLRESTSSYNSPLHF. CDR3 coding DNA: TGTGCCAGCAGCTTGAGGGAATCTACCAGCTCCTATAATTCACCCCTCCACTTT.